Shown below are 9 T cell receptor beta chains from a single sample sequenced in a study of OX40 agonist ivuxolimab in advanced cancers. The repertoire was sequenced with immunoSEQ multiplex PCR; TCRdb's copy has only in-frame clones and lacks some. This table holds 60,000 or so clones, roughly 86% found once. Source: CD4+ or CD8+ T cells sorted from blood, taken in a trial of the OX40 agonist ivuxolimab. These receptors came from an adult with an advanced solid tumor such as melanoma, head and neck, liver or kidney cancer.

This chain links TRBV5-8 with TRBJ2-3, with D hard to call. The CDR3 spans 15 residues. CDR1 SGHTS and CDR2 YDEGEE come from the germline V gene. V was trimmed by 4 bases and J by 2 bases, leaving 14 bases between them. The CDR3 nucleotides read TGTGCCAGCAGCCCTTCTGAAGGCAACACAGATACGCAGTATTTT. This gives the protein CASSPSEGNTDTQYF.

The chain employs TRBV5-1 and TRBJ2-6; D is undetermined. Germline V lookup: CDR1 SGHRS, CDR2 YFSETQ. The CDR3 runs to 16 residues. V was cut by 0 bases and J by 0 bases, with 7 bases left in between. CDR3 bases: TGCGCCAGCAGCTTGGGGCAAACCTCTGGGGCCAACGTCCTGACTTTC. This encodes CASSLGQTSGANVLTF.

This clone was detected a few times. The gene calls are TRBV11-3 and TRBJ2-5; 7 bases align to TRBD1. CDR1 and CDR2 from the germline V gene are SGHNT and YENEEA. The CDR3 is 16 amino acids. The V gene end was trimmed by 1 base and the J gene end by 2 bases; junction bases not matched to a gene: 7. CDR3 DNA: TGTGCCAGCAGCTTAGGACAGGGAGTAGGTCAAGAGACCCAGTACTTC. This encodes CASSLGQGVGQETQYF.

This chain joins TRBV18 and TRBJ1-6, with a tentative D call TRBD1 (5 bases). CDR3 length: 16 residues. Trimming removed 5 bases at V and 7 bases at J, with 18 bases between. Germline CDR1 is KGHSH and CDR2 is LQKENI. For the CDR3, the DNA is TGTGCCAGCTCAAGTATTGGGGGTAGGGTGAATTCACCCCTCCACTTT. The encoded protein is CASSSIGGRVNSPLHF.

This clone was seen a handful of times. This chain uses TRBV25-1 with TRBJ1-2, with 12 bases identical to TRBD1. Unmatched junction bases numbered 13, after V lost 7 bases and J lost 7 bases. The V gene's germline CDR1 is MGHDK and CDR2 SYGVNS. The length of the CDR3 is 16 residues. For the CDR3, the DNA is TGTGCCAGCACCCAGAGTGGGACAGGGGGCTGGGGTGGCTACACCTTC. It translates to CASTQSGTGGWGGYTF.

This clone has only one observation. The DNA of the CDR3 is TGTGCCAGCAGCACGCGGGAGTCCGGGGAGCTGTTTTTT. This codes for CASSTRESGELFF. This chain uses TRBV11-1 with TRBJ2-2; 7 nucleotides align to TRBD2. Germline V gives CDR1 SGHAT, CDR2 FQDESV (reference sequence). V was pared by 5 bases and J by 6 bases, with 3 bases of the junction left unmatched. This CDR3 has 13 amino acids.

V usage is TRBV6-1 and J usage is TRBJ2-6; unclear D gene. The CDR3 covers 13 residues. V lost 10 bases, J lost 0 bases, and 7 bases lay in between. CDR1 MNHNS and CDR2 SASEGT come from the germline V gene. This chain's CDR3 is CAIEVSGANVLTF. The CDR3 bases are TGTGCCATCGAGGTCTCTGGGGCCAACGTCCTGACTTTC.

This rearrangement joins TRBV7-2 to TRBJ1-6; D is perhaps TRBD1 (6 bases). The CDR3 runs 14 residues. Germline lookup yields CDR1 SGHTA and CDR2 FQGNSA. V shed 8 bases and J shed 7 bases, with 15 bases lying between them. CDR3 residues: CASQTGFQNSPLHF. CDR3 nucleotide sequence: TGTGCCAGCCAAACAGGGTTTCAGAATTCACCCCTCCACTTT.

CDR3 amino acids: CASNLQGATYGYTF. The CDR3 nucleotides read TGCGCCAGCAACTTACAGGGGGCGACCTATGGCTACACCTTC. This chain uses TRBV5-1 with TRBJ1-2; 9 nucleotides align to TRBD1. J gave up 4 bases and V 6 bases, and 7 bases lay outside the gene matches. Germline lookup yields CDR1 SGHRS and CDR2 YFSETQ. This CDR3 is built from 14 residues.